The 21 T cell receptor beta chains given below trace back to one sample, sequenced in a study of blood T cell repertoires in COVID-19. Sequencing was performed with immunoSEQ multiplex PCR; in TCRdb, only in-frame clones are kept and a portion is missing. The table records 250,000 or so clones, 80% to 85% of them present only once. Source material: peripheral blood. The receptors were sampled from a middle-aged woman who had recovered from COVID-19.

The chain uses TRBV11-3 and TRBJ2-3; the D is unclear. Germline V lookup: CDR1 SGHNT, CDR2 YENEEA. Trimming cost V 4 bases and J 0 bases, with 17 bases left between them. There are 17 residues in the CDR3. CDR3 sequence: CASSSFLDLASTDTQYF. In nucleotides, the CDR3 is TGTGCCAGCAGCTCCTTCCTAGACTTGGCTAGCACAGATACGCAGTATTTT.

The rearrangement uses TRBV1 and TRBJ2-2; the table assigns TRBD2, which was not confirmed against the DNA. TRBV1 is marked as a pseudogene. CDR3 length: 19 amino acids. CDR3 DNA: TGCACCAGCAGCCAAGATTCGCGCCTAGCGGGGGAAGGCACCGGGGAGCTGTTTTTT. Protein sequence: CTSSQDSRLAGEGTGELFF.

J is TRBJ2-5 and V is TRBV28; D unresolved. Germline V CDR1 and CDR2: MDHEN, SYDVKM. V gave up 6 bases and J gave up 9 bases, with 20 bases separating them. The CDR3 contains 14 residues. The CDR3 bases are TGTGCCAGCAGCCTTACCACACTATTTGGGTCCCAGTACTTC. It codes for CASSLTTLFGSQYF.

This clone was observed a few times. The chain links TRBV7-9 to TRBJ2-4; 10 bases fit TRBD2. Germline V gene data show CDR1 as SEHNR and CDR2 as FQNEAQ (reference sequence). CDR3 length: 15 amino acids. J gave up 8 bases and V 5 bases, and 9 bases lay outside the gene matches. CDR3 loop: CASSKQRGGPDIQYF. The CDR3 DNA reads as TGTGCCAGCAGCAAGCAGCGGGGGGGCCCGGACATTCAGTACTTC.

This clone has a handful of counts. The V call is TRBV10-3, the J call TRBJ2-7, with 9 bases matching TRBD2. The CDR3 runs 15 residues. Trimming at V came to 0 bases and at J to 2 bases, leaving 2 bases not matched to a gene. Germline assignment: CDR1 ENHRY and CDR2 SYGVKD. The CDR3 DNA sequence: TGTGCCATCAGTGAGTCGCTAGCGGGAACCTACGAGCAGTACTTC. Amino acid sequence: CAISESLAGTYEQYF.

This chain links TRBV19 with TRBJ1-6; D might be TRBD1 (6 bases). This CDR3 spans 15 amino acids. Germline values: CDR1 LNHDA, CDR2 SQIVND (reference sequence). Trimming took off 7 bases at V and 9 bases at J, with 19 bases between the two ends. The CDR3 bases are TGTGCCAGTACCCCTAGGGGGGGTGCTATTTCACCCCTCCACTTT. This codes for CASTPRGGAISPLHF.

The genes are TRBV7-2 and TRBJ2-5; 8 bases are shared with TRBD2. The CDR3 has 14 amino acids. The germline V gene has CDR1 SGHTA and CDR2 FQGNSA. Trimming cost V 4 bases and J 5 bases; bases outside gene matches: 6. The chain's CDR3 is CASSSRASGETQYF. In DNA, the CDR3 is TGTGCCAGCAGCTCAAGGGCTAGCGGGGAGACCCAGTACTTC.

The rearrangement joins TRBV30 to TRBJ1-1; a weak D match, TRBD1 (6 bases). The CDR3 loop spans 12 amino acids. Germline values: CDR1 GTSNPN, CDR2 SVGIG (reference sequence). Trimming cost V 2 bases and J 4 bases, with 8 bases left between them. The CDR3 sequence: CAWSRDTTEAFF. In nucleotides, the CDR3 is TGTGCCTGGAGTAGGGACACCACTGAAGCTTTCTTT.

V gene TRBV5-4 combines with J gene TRBJ2-7; 9 bases map to TRBD1. This CDR3 is built from 15 residues. The V and J ends lost 4 bases and 1 base, in that order; junction bases with no gene match: 6. The germline V gene has CDR1 SGHNT and CDR2 YYREEE (reference sequence). The CDR3, as DNA: TGTGCCAGCAGCCCTGGGACAGGGATGTCCTACGAGCAGTACTTC. This encodes CASSPGTGMSYEQYF.

The rearrangement joins TRBV10-3 to TRBJ1-6; D is unclear. The CDR3 is 15 amino acids. V was clipped by 2 bases and J by 14 bases, with 19 bases between them. From germline, CDR1 is ENHRY and CDR2 SYGVKD. The CDR3 sequence: CAISETEHHSSTLHF. The CDR3 nucleotides are TGTGCCATCAGTGAGACAGAACACCATTCCTCGACCCTCCACTTT.

This clone was seen a single time. The V gene is TRBV5-5, the J gene TRBJ1-2, with 9 bases lining up with TRBD1. With V trimmed by 2 bases and J by 4 bases, 12 bases remained unmatched. The CDR3 loop spans 17 amino acids. The germline CDR1 and CDR2 sequences are SGHKS and YYEKEE (reference sequence). In DNA form, the CDR3 reads TGTGCCAGCAGCTTCACGGGACAGGGACCAAGCTTCTATGGCTACACCTTC. It yields the protein CASSFTGQGPSFYGYTF.

The chain is built from TRBV6-5 and TRBJ1-3; no clear D. The CDR3 length is 11 residues. Germline CDR1 is MNHEY and CDR2 is SVGAGI. The V and J ends lost 11 bases and 0 bases respectively, with 5 bases between them. The CDR3 DNA reads as TGTGCCGCACACTCTGGAAACACCATATATTTT. Residues: CAAHSGNTIYF.

With regard to this clone: The identical CDR3 is also encoded by other nucleotide sequences in the sample. The genes are TRBV18 and TRBJ2-7; a weak D match, TRBD1 (5 bases). The CDR3 length is 12 residues. The germline V gene encodes CDR1 KGHSH and CDR2 LQKENI. The ends were cut back, 3 bases at V and 5 bases at J, with 8 bases in the middle. The CDR3 DNA reads TGTGCCAGCTCACCTGGCAGGGACGAGCAGTACTTC. Translated, it gives CASSPGRDEQYF.

The rearrangement uses TRBV7-3 and TRBJ2-7; 7 nucleotides line up with TRBD1. Germline V gene data show CDR1 as SGHTA and CDR2 as FQGTGA. Unmatched junction bases numbered 10, after V lost 5 bases and J lost 0 bases. The length of the CDR3 is 16 residues. The CDR3 nucleotides read TGTGCCAGCAGCCCGGGGACAGCAAAAAGCTCCTACGAGCAGTACTTC. As protein: CASSPGTAKSSYEQYF. The full variable domain, its missing parts supplied by reference TRBV7-3 and TRBJ2-7, is GAGVSQTPSNKVTEKGKYVELRCDPISGHTALYWYRQSLGQGPEFLIYFQGTGAADDSGLPNDRFFAVRPEGSVSTLKIQRTERGDSAVYLCASSPGTAKSSYEQYFGPGTRLTVT.

V and J are TRBV2 and TRBJ1-1, with TRBD1 identical over 7 bases. Germline V lookup: CDR1 SNHLY, CDR2 FYNNEI. The CDR3 totals 17 residues. J gave up 0 bases and V 7 bases, and 14 bases lay outside the gene matches. The CDR3 DNA reads as TGTGCCAGCAAGACGTCGGGACAGCGTATTGTGAACACTGAAGCTTTCTTT. It encodes CASKTSGQRIVNTEAFF.

The V gene is TRBV5-1, the J gene TRBJ2-5; 10 bases fit TRBD1. V lost 3 bases and J lost 3; bases outside the gene matches: 8. Germline values: CDR1 SGHRS, CDR2 YFSETQ. There are 16 residues in the CDR3. This CDR3 is CASSWKPGTGEETQYF. The CDR3 DNA reads TGCGCCAGCAGCTGGAAGCCCGGGACAGGGGAAGAGACCCAGTACTTC.

This chain joins TRBV27 and TRBJ2-5; a weak D match, TRBD1 (6 bases). Germline CDR1 reads MNHEY; CDR2 reads SMNVEV (reference sequence). This CDR3 has 14 amino acids. V lost 8 bases and J 5 bases, leaving 18 bases between the germline ends. CDR3 loop: CASSNGWGRETQYF. The CDR3 nucleotides read TGTGCCAGCTCCAACGGTTGGGGGCGCGAGACCCAGTACTTC.

This sequence joins TRBV28 and TRBJ1-2, with D possibly matching TRBD1 (6 bases). Germline assignment: CDR1 MDHEN and CDR2 SYDVKM. Between the trimmed V and J ends, which lost 8 bases and 4 bases, there was a span of 14 bases. The CDR3 sequence is 13 residues long. DNA for the CDR3: TGTGCCAGCGGCGGGGGGGCCGGCTATGGCTACACCTTC. It is translated as CASGGGAGYGYTF.

The V gene is TRBV27, the J gene TRBJ2-3; no definite D call. This CDR3 contains 13 residues. The germline gives CDR1 MNHEY, CDR2 SMNVEV (reference sequence). V lost 0 bases to trimming and J lost 4 bases, with 5 bases between them. CDR3 nucleotide sequence: TGTGCCAGCAGTTTATCCCCCGCAGATACGCAGTATTTT. It is translated as CASSLSPADTQYF.

The rearrangement links TRBV4-1 to TRBJ1-3; tentatively, D is TRBD1 (6 bases). Germline CDR1 reads MGHRA; CDR2 reads YSYEKL. The CDR3 covers 16 residues. The germline V and J ends were trimmed by 4 bases and 2 bases, with 15 bases remaining between them. CDR3 nucleotides: TGCGCCAGCAGCCTTCCGATCAGGGGAACTGGAAACACCATATATTTT. As protein: CASSLPIRGTGNTIYF.

The chain links TRBV10-3 to TRBJ2-3, with 10 bases that match TRBD1. With V trimmed by 6 bases and J by 5 bases, 5 bases remained unmatched. CDR1 and CDR2 from the germline V gene are ENHRY and SYGVKD. The CDR3 extends over 14 amino acids. The CDR3 reads CAISRDRGIDTQYF. CDR3 coding DNA: TGTGCCATCAGCCGGGACAGGGGTATAGATACGCAGTATTTT.